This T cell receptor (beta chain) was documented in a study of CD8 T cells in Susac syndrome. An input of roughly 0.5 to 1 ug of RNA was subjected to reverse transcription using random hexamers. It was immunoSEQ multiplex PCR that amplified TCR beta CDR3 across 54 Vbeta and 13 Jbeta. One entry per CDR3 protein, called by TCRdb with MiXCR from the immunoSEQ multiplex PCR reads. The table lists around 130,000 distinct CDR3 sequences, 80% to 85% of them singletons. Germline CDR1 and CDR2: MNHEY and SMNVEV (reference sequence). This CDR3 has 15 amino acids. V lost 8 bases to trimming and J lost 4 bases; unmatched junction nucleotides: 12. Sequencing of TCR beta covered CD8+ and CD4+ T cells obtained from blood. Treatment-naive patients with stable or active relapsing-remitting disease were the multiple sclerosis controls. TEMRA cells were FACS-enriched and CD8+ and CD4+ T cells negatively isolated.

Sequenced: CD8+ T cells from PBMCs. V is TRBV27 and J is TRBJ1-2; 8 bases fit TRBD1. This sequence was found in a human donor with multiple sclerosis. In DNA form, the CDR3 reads TGTGCCAGCCGAACCTCGGGACAGGCTTTCTATGGCTACACCTTC. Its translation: CASRTSGQAFYGYTF.